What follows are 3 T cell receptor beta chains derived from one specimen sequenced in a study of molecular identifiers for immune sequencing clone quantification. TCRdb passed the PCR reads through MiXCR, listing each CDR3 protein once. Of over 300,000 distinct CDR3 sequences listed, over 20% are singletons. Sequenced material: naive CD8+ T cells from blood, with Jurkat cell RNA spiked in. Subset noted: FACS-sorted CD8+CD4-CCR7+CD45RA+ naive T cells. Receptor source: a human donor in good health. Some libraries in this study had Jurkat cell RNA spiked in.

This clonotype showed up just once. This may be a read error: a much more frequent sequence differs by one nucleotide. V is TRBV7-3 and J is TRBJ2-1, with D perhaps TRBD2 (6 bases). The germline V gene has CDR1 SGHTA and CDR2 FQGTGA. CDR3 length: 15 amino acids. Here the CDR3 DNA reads TGTGCCAGCAGCTTAACCGGGGGTTCCTACAATGAGCAGCTCTTC. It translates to CASSLTGGSYNEQLF.

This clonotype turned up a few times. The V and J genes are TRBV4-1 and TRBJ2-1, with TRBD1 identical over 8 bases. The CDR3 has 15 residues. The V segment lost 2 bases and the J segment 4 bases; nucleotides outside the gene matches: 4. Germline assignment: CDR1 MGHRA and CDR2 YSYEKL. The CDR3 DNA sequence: TGCGCCAGCAGCCAACGACAGGGGACATACAATGAGCAGTTCTTC. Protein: CASSQRQGTYNEQFF.

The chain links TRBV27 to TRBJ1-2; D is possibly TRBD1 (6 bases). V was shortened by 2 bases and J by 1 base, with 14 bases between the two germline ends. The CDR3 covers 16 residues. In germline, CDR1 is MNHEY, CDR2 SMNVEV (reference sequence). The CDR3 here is CASSLLGGGLNYGYTF. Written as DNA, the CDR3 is TGTGCCAGCAGTTTACTAGGAGGGGGGCTTAACTATGGCTACACCTTC.